This is a list of T cell receptor beta chains from one sample in a study of OX40 agonist ivuxolimab in advanced cancers. Some clones are missing from TCRdb's copy, which holds only in-frame ones; the method was immunoSEQ multiplex PCR. The table records under 80,000 clones, approximately 82% of them present only once. Sample: CD4+ or CD8+ T cells sorted from blood, taken in a trial of the OX40 agonist ivuxolimab. These receptors originate from an adult with an advanced solid tumor such as melanoma, head and neck, liver or kidney cancer. The CDR3 runs from the conserved cysteine through the conserved F or W. The D gene is left open where the match is weak. Clone size, where shown, is once, few, many, or a class for clones that have expanded.

TRBJ1-1 . TRBV6-5 . CASSSDGDTEAFF TGTGCCAGCAGCAGCGACGGGGACACTGAAGCTTTCTTT
TRBJ2-1 . TRBV18 TRBD2 CASSPRSSGGLAGEQFF TGTGCCAGCTCACCACGGTCTAGTGGGGGGTTAGCGGGTGAGCAGTTCTTC
TRBJ2-5 . TRBV6-5 TRBD2 CASTVAGGQKTQYF TGTGCCAGCACAGTAGCGGGGGGGCAGAAGACCCAGTACTTC
TRBJ2-7 . TRBV6-1 . CASSAKGTDEQYF TGTGCCAGCAGTGCTAAGGGTACGGACGAGCAGTACTTC
TRBJ2-5 . TRBV11-3 . CASSLPGTGETQYF TGTGCCAGCAGCTTACCCGGCACCGGGGAGACCCAGTACTTC
TRBJ2-7 . TRBV6-1 TRBD1 CASSLIGTGNHEQYF TGTGCCAGCAGCCTTATTGGGACAGGGAACCACGAGCAGTACTTC
TRBJ2-1 . TRBV28 TRBD2 CASSLPTSGGSSYNEQFF TGTGCCAGCAGTTTGCCCACCAGCGGGGGGAGCTCCTACAATGAGCAGTTCTTC
TRBJ1-1 few TRBV7-2 . CASSYDMNTEAFF TGTGCCAGCAGCTACGACATGAACACTGAAGCTTTCTTT
TRBJ2-7 . TRBV11-2 TRBD2 CASSFTSGGQGSGEQYF TGTGCCAGCAGCTTCACTAGCGGGGGACAGGGATCGGGGGAGCAGTACTTC
TRBJ2-1 . TRBV19 . CASSRPPPGSYEQFF TGTGCCAGTAGTAGACCACCCCCCGGGAGCTATGAGCAGTTCTTC
TRBJ1-3 . TRBV6-6 . CASSYPTGGNTIYF TGTGCCAGCAGTTACCCGACGGGGGGAAACACCATATATTTT
TRBJ2-1 . TRBV6-1 . CASLISSAYNEQFF TGTGCCAGCTTGATTAGCTCAGCCTACAATGAGCAGTTCTTC
TRBJ1-2 . TRBV28 . CASTINRDAGYTF TGTGCCAGCACCATAAACAGGGACGCTGGCTACACCTTC
TRBJ2-5 . TRBV2 . CASSELGGGKTQYF TGTGCCAGCAGTGAACTAGGGGGCGGGAAGACCCAGTACTTC
TRBJ2-3 . TRBV28 . CASQSSTDTQYF TGTGCCAGTCAGTCTAGCACAGATACGCAGTATTTT
TRBJ2-2 . TRBV5-1 . CASSPQGSSITGELFF TGCGCCAGCAGCCCCCAGGGGAGCTCGATCACCGGGGAGCTGTTTTTT
TRBJ1-1 . TRBV23-1 . CASSQSNRGEAFF TGCGCCAGCAGTCAATCCAATCGTGGTGAAGCTTTCTTT
TRBJ2-3 . TRBV4-1 TRBD1 CASSQPGQGTDTQYF TGCGCCAGCAGCCAACCGGGACAGGGCACAGATACGCAGTATTTT
TRBJ2-3 few TRBV19 . CASSAWRGATDTQYF TGTGCCAGTAGTGCGTGGAGGGGGGCGACAGATACGCAGTATTTT
TRBJ2-7 . TRBV6-4 . CASSPPRGYYEQYF TGTGCCAGCAGTCCCCCTAGAGGGTACTACGAGCAGTACTTC
TRBJ2-7 . TRBV19 TRBD2 CASSIQGGRAVEQYF TGTGCCAGTAGTATTCAAGGCGGGAGGGCCGTCGAGCAGTACTTC
TRBJ2-2 few TRBV10-2 . CASSSNANTGELFF TGCGCCAGCTCCTCGAACGCGAACACCGGGGAGCTGTTTTTT
TRBJ2-2 . TRBV6-6 . CASTHRQTGELFF TGTGCCAGCACACACAGGCAAACCGGGGAGCTGTTTTTT
TRBJ2-2 . TRBV15 TRBD2 CATSVGGGTGELFF TGTGCCACCAGCGTCGGGGGGGGCACCGGGGAGCTGTTTTTT
TRBJ2-2 . TRBV5-1 TRBD1 CASSLVRQGARTGELFF TGCGCCAGCAGCTTGGTTCGGCAGGGGGCGAGGACCGGGGAGCTGTTTTTT
TRBJ1-3 . TRBV28 . CASTQQWPFGNTIYF TGTGCCAGCACCCAACAGTGGCCTTTTGGAAACACCATATATTTT
TRBJ1-2 . TRBV5-8 . CASSFSRINYGYTF TGTGCCAGCAGCTTTTCAAGGATTAACTATGGCTACACCTTC
TRBJ2-1 . TRBV7-9 TRBD1 CASSLALTGTGTNEQFF TGTGCCAGCAGCTTAGCGCTTACAGGGACAGGGACCAATGAGCAGTTCTTC
TRBJ2-1 . TRBV2 TRBD2 CASRRERGNNNEQFF TGTGCCAGCAGGAGGGAGCGGGGGAACAACAATGAGCAGTTCTTC
TRBJ2-6 . TRBV28 . CASSLLSSGANVLTF TGTGCCAGCAGTTTATTGAGCTCTGGGGCCAACGTCCTGACTTTC
TRBJ2-2 . TRBV5-1 . CASRRDPGELFF TGCGCCAGCAGAAGGGACCCCGGGGAGCTGTTTTTT
TRBJ2-7 . TRBV6-5 . CASSRVVIEQYF TGTGCCAGCAGCCGGGTTGTTATCGAGCAGTACTTC
TRBJ2-5 once TRBV18 . CASSPGVLETQYF TGTGCCAGCTCACCAGGGGTCCTAGAGACCCAGTACTTC
TRBJ1-1 . TRBV28 . CASRGNVNTEAFF TGTGCCAGCCGCGGAAATGTGAACACTGAAGCTTTCTTT
TRBJ2-7 . TRBV9 . CASSVAASTASGYEQYF TGTGCCAGCAGCGTAGCCGCATCCACCGCAAGCGGCTACGAGCAGTACTTC
TRBJ2-7 . TRBV5-1 TRBD1 CASSLGITTGAYEQYF TGCGCCAGCAGCTTGGGAATTACCACAGGGGCCTACGAGCAGTACTTC
TRBJ2-2 . TRBV19 TRBD1 CASRTGTGGTGELFF TGTGCCAGTAGGACCGGGACAGGGGGGACCGGGGAGCTGTTTTTT
TRBJ2-2 . TRBV6-1 . CASSEDGLTGELFF TGTGCCAGCAGTGAAGACGGCCTAACCGGGGAGCTGTTTTTT
TRBJ2-1 . TRBV28 . CASSLGGMGLNEQFF TGTGCCAGCAGTTTGGGGGGAATGGGGCTCAATGAGCAGTTCTTC